Below, 5 T cell receptor beta chains from the same sample are listed, as sequenced in a study of blood T cell repertoires in COVID-19. The assay was immunoSEQ multiplex PCR, and TCRdb's table has in-frame clones only and misses some. Among around 230,000 clones listed, 85% to 90% were seen once. Sample: peripheral blood. Source of these receptors: a man in his fifties with COVID-19, enrolled during active disease.

The chain joins TRBV5-1 to TRBJ2-5; 7 positions agree with TRBD1. This CDR3 region has 19 residues. CDR1 and CDR2 from the germline V gene are SGHRS and YFSETQ. The J segment lost 3 bases and the V segment lost 4 bases, leaving 21 bases of the junction unmatched. The CDR3 DNA reads TGCGCCAGCAGCGTACTACTACCGACAGGGTCGGGTTATAAAGAGACCCAGTACTTC. This codes for CASSVLLPTGSGYKETQYF.

The gene calls are TRBV7-8 and TRBJ2-7, with a possible D match to TRBD2 (5 bases). This CDR3 contains 14 residues. The V and J ends lost 2 bases and 11 bases respectively, with 19 bases between them. Germline values: CDR1 SGHVS, CDR2 FQNEAQ. The CDR3 region is CASSLQEDTLGEYF. The CDR3, as DNA: TGTGCCAGCAGCTTACAGGAAGACACTCTCGGGGAGTACTTC.

V and J are TRBV6-2 or TRBV6-3 and TRBJ2-7, with 8 bases aligning to TRBD1. The CDR3 sequence is 15 residues long. With V trimmed by 5 bases and J by 6 bases, 12 bases remained unmatched. From germline, CDR1 is MNHEY and CDR2 SVGEGT. The CDR3 protein is CASSQRTGGTLEQYF. CDR3 nucleotide sequence: TGTGCCAGCAGTCAACGAACAGGGGGGACCCTCGAGCAGTACTTC.

In this sample, this clone turned up a few times. V is TRBV6-1 and J is TRBJ2-3, with D perhaps matching TRBD2 (6 bases). This CDR3 contains 15 residues. CDR1 is MNHNS and CDR2 is SASEGT in the germline V gene. The V gene lost 2 bases and the J gene lost 0 bases, with 9 bases spanning the gap. CDR3 protein: CASSERGWSTDTQYF. The CDR3 DNA reads as TGTGCCAGCAGTGAACGGGGGTGGAGCACAGATACGCAGTATTTT.

A single count supports this clone. J is TRBJ1-5 and V is TRBV2, with D unresolved. Trimming stripped 2 bases from V and 7 bases from J, with 12 bases between. Germline-derived CDR1 and CDR2 are SNHLY and FYNNEI. CDR3 length equals 14 residues. The CDR3 loop reads CASSEIVSGQPQHF. The CDR3 DNA sequence: TGTGCCAGCAGTGAAATAGTGTCCGGGCAGCCCCAGCATTTT.